Reported below is one T cell receptor beta chain. Its antigen remains unknown. The record originates from a study of T cell repertoires in cytomegalovirus infection. Study information: Use of recently identified HLA-C-restricted and well-studied HLA-B-restricted CMV epitopes was part of the study. Carrying CMV and the relevant HLA type showed in public TCR beta signatures.

General study findings and limits: What dominated the ex vivo response were HLA-C-restricted CMV-specific TCR beta clonotypes.

TCRdb independently ran MiXCR on the reads; one entry per CDR3 protein. Counted here are about 500,000 distinct CDR3 sequences, roughly a third occurring once; the ten biggest clones make up roughly 15%. The germline gives CDR1 SQVTM, CDR2 ANQGSEA. This CDR3 has 12 amino acids. Trimming took 6 bases from V and 4 from J; bases not matched to a gene: 5. The sample in question was cultured PBMCs, obtained from culture after CMV antigen stimulation. This sequence originates from a human donor in good health (CMV status not recorded). Some clones in this sample may be carry-over from other donors' samples. The gene calls are TRBV29-1 and TRBJ2-5; 7 nucleotides match TRBD1. The CDR3, as DNA: TGCAGCGTCGGGACAGCTGGAGAGACCCAGTACTTC. It is translated as CSVGTAGETQYF.